Listed below are T cell receptor beta chains from one sample, sequenced in a study of cytotoxic CD8 clonotypes in ibrutinib-treated CLL. Method: immunoSEQ multiplex PCR; TCRdb's copy keeps in-frame clones and lacks some. The table has under 40,000 clones, approximately 48% seen once. The source was PBMCs, collected before ibrutinib treatment. Receptors were obtained from a human donor with chronic lymphocytic leukemia. CDR3s include the opening cysteine and the closing phenylalanine or tryptophan. Each record gives: D gene, clone size, V gene, J gene, CDR3 protein, CDR3 DNA. D genes are given only for firm matches. Rows may omit the clone size; those that give it use once, few, many or a size class.

d_call: NA; clone_size: few; v_call: TRBV7-9; j_call: TRBJ2-5; cdr3_aa: CASSLRQALETQYF; cdr3_nt: TGTGCCAGCAGCTTAAGACAGGCGCTAGAGACCCAGTACTTC
d_call: TRBD1; clone_size: few; v_call: TRBV7-9; j_call: TRBJ1-3; cdr3_aa: CASGQGGSGNTIYF; cdr3_nt: TGTGCCAGCGGACAGGGGGGCTCTGGAAACACCATATATTTT
d_call: TRBD2; clone_size: NA; v_call: TRBV9; j_call: TRBJ2-7; cdr3_aa: CASSPAGGGAYEQYF; cdr3_nt: TGTGCCAGCAGCCCGGCGGGGGGCGGTGCCTACGAGCAGTACTTC
d_call: NA; clone_size: NA; v_call: TRBV30; j_call: TRBJ1-2; cdr3_aa: CAWSSGRWSGGYTF; cdr3_nt: TGTGCCTGGAGTTCGGGGAGATGGAGTGGGGGCTACACCTTC
d_call: TRBD2; clone_size: once; v_call: TRBV4-1; j_call: TRBJ2-3; cdr3_aa: CASSGPGGSTDTQYF; cdr3_nt: TGCGCCAGCAGCGGTCCGGGGGGGAGCACAGATACGCAGTATTTT
d_call: NA; clone_size: medium-sized; v_call: TRBV7-2; j_call: TRBJ2-3; cdr3_aa: CASSLLSDSTDTQYF; cdr3_nt: TGTGCCAGCAGCTTACTATCAGATAGCACAGATACGCAGTATTTT
d_call: NA; clone_size: NA; v_call: TRBV5-4; j_call: TRBJ2-2; cdr3_aa: CASSFSSTGELFF; cdr3_nt: TGTGCCAGCAGCTTCTCAAGCACCGGGGAGCTGTTTTTT
d_call: TRBD2; clone_size: few; v_call: TRBV11-2; j_call: TRBJ2-1; cdr3_aa: CASSRGWRGTRSSYNEQFF; cdr3_nt: TGTGCCAGCAGCCGCGGATGGCGGGGGACCCGTAGCTCCTACAATGAGCAGTTCTTC
d_call: NA; clone_size: NA; v_call: TRBV5-1; j_call: TRBJ1-3; cdr3_aa: CASSLQGSGNTIYF; cdr3_nt: TGCGCCAGCAGCCTTCAGGGGTCAGGAAACACCATATATTTT
d_call: NA; clone_size: few; v_call: TRBV6-5; j_call: TRBJ1-6; cdr3_aa: CASTILGRNNSPLHF; cdr3_nt: TGTGCCAGCACTATCCTGGGCCGGAATAATTCACCCCTCCACTTT
d_call: NA; clone_size: once; v_call: TRBV5-1; j_call: TRBJ2-6; cdr3_aa: CASSLGQGSSGANVLTF; cdr3_nt: TGCGCCAGCAGCTTGGGGCAGGGGAGCTCTGGGGCCAACGTCCTGACTTTC
d_call: TRBD2; clone_size: NA; v_call: TRBV10-2; j_call: TRBJ2-7; cdr3_aa: CASSEGRTGGSYEQYF; cdr3_nt: TGCGCCAGCAGTGAGGGAAGAACGGGGGGTTCCTACGAGCAGTACTTC
d_call: NA; clone_size: few; v_call: TRBV15; j_call: TRBJ1-2; cdr3_aa: CATSREQGGGYTF; cdr3_nt: TGTGCCACCAGCAGAGAACAGGGTGGTGGCTACACCTTC
d_call: TRBD2; clone_size: few; v_call: TRBV7-3; j_call: TRBJ2-1; cdr3_aa: CASSSLGLADNEQFF; cdr3_nt: TGTGCCAGCAGCTCCCTTGGACTAGCGGACAATGAGCAGTTCTTC
d_call: NA; clone_size: NA; v_call: TRBV5-1; j_call: TRBJ2-5; cdr3_aa: CASSLAPGFQETQYF; cdr3_nt: TGCGCCAGCAGCTTGGCTCCGGGATTCCAAGAGACCCAGTACTTC
d_call: NA; clone_size: NA; v_call: TRBV15; j_call: TRBJ1-5; cdr3_aa: CATGAGFVGQPQHF; cdr3_nt: TGTGCCACGGGGGCGGGATTCGTGGGTCAGCCCCAGCATTTT
d_call: TRBD2; clone_size: once; v_call: TRBV27; j_call: TRBJ2-3; cdr3_aa: CASSFWRGGHRTQYF; cdr3_nt: TGTGCCAGCAGTTTCTGGCGGGGGGGCCATCGGACGCAGTATTTT
d_call: NA; clone_size: few; v_call: TRBV7-8; j_call: TRBJ1-1; cdr3_aa: CASSLVYGRMNTEAFF; cdr3_nt: TGTGCCAGCAGCTTAGTGTACGGGAGGATGAACACTGAAGCTTTCTTT
d_call: TRBD1; clone_size: NA; v_call: TRBV19; j_call: TRBJ1-6; cdr3_aa: CASSIDSGQGGPLHF; cdr3_nt: TGTGCCAGTAGTATAGACTCCGGACAGGGGGGACCCCTCCACTTT
d_call: NA; clone_size: NA; v_call: TRBV10-1; j_call: TRBJ2-7; cdr3_aa: CASSLVRSSYEQYF; cdr3_nt: TGCGCCAGCAGTCTGGTCAGGAGCTCCTACGAGCAGTACTTC
d_call: NA; clone_size: few; v_call: TRBV9; j_call: TRBJ2-7; cdr3_aa: CASSVEGISYEQYF; cdr3_nt: TGTGCCAGCAGCGTAGAAGGGATCTCCTACGAGCAGTACTTC
d_call: NA; clone_size: few; v_call: TRBV29-1; j_call: TRBJ1-2; cdr3_aa: CSVEQYGYTF; cdr3_nt: TGCAGCGTTGAACAGTATGGCTACACCTTC
d_call: TRBD2; clone_size: few; v_call: TRBV5-4; j_call: TRBJ2-2; cdr3_aa: CASSPLAGRGTGELFF; cdr3_nt: TGTGCCAGCAGCCCGCTAGCGGGGCGGGGGACCGGGGAGCTGTTTTTT
d_call: NA; clone_size: few; v_call: TRBV19; j_call: TRBJ1-5; cdr3_aa: CASSTRVPAGTTYQPQHF; cdr3_nt: TGTGCCAGTAGTACCCGGGTGCCTGCTGGGACAACATATCAGCCCCAGCATTTT
d_call: TRBD1; clone_size: NA; v_call: TRBV5-1; j_call: TRBJ1-2; cdr3_aa: CASSVDRGRPGYTF; cdr3_nt: TGCGCCAGCAGCGTAGACAGGGGGCGACCGGGCTACACCTTC
d_call: NA; clone_size: NA; v_call: TRBV28; j_call: TRBJ1-4; cdr3_aa: CASSLSYSATNEKLFF; cdr3_nt: TGTGCCAGCAGTTTATCCTACTCCGCAACTAATGAAAAACTGTTTTTT
d_call: NA; clone_size: few; v_call: TRBV5-4; j_call: TRBJ2-1; cdr3_aa: CASSLGQGNEQFF; cdr3_nt: TGTGCCAGCAGCTTGGGCCAGGGAAATGAGCAGTTCTTC
d_call: NA; clone_size: NA; v_call: TRBV15; j_call: TRBJ1-3; cdr3_aa: CATRTSSGNTIYF; cdr3_nt: TGTGCCACCAGGACCTCCTCTGGAAACACCATATATTTT
d_call: NA; clone_size: medium-sized; v_call: TRBV19; j_call: TRBJ1-5; cdr3_aa: CASSGTGGRQPQHF; cdr3_nt: TGTGCCAGTAGTGGGACGGGGGGGAGGCAGCCCCAGCATTTT
d_call: NA; clone_size: NA; v_call: TRBV7-8; j_call: TRBJ1-5; cdr3_aa: CASSLAVSGLGQPQHF; cdr3_nt: TGTGCCAGCAGCTTAGCGGTGTCGGGGCTCGGGCAGCCCCAGCATTTT
d_call: NA; clone_size: medium-sized; v_call: TRBV30; j_call: TRBJ1-1; cdr3_aa: CVGERNTEAFF; cdr3_nt: TGTGTAGGGGAAAGGAACACTGAAGCTTTCTTT
d_call: NA; clone_size: NA; v_call: TRBV27; j_call: TRBJ1-5; cdr3_aa: CASSFRGNQPQHF; cdr3_nt: TGTGCCAGCAGTTTCCGGGGCAATCAGCCCCAGCATTTT
d_call: NA; clone_size: NA; v_call: TRBV5-5; j_call: TRBJ1-2; cdr3_aa: CASSLGRWDGYGYTF; cdr3_nt: TGTGCCAGCAGCTTGGGGAGGTGGGACGGCTATGGCTACACCTTC
d_call: TRBD1; clone_size: few; v_call: TRBV4-1; j_call: TRBJ1-5; cdr3_aa: CASSQVPGQGRVGSNQPQHF; cdr3_nt: TGCGCCAGCAGCCAAGTCCCAGGACAGGGGCGTGTGGGTAGCAATCAGCCCCAGCATTTT
d_call: NA; clone_size: many; v_call: TRBV6-6; j_call: TRBJ1-1; cdr3_aa: CASSGDGSEAFF; cdr3_nt: TGTGCCAGCAGTGGGGACGGTAGTGAAGCTTTCTTT
d_call: TRBD1; clone_size: NA; v_call: TRBV4-1; j_call: TRBJ1-5; cdr3_aa: CASSQELRTGYQPQHF; cdr3_nt: TGCGCCAGCAGCCAAGAGTTGAGGACAGGGTATCAGCCCCAGCATTTT
d_call: TRBD2; clone_size: NA; v_call: TRBV4-1; j_call: TRBJ2-1; cdr3_aa: CASSQEGLAGVYNEQFF; cdr3_nt: TGCGCCAGCAGCCAAGAGGGGCTAGCGGGAGTCTACAATGAGCAGTTCTTC
d_call: TRBD1; clone_size: few; v_call: TRBV15; j_call: TRBJ1-1; cdr3_aa: CATRDRVLNTEAFF; cdr3_nt: TGTGCCACCAGGGACAGGGTTCTGAACACTGAAGCTTTCTTT
d_call: NA; clone_size: NA; v_call: TRBV7-8; j_call: TRBJ2-4; cdr3_aa: CASSLTTPTGGEQYF; cdr3_nt: TGTGCCAGCAGCTTAACCACTCCGACAGGCGGGGAGCAGTACTTC
d_call: TRBD2; clone_size: NA; v_call: TRBV12-5; j_call: TRBJ2-1; cdr3_aa: CASGLVPPGTSGGQVTVNEQFF; cdr3_nt: TGTGCTAGTGGTTTGGTACCTCCCGGGACTAGCGGGGGGCAGGTTACAGTGAATGAGCAGTTCTTC
d_call: NA; clone_size: NA; v_call: TRBV6-6; j_call: TRBJ1-6; cdr3_aa: CASSYARAGRDSPLHF; cdr3_nt: TGTGCCAGCAGTTACGCACGTGCCGGGAGGGATTCACCCCTCCACTTT
d_call: TRBD1; clone_size: NA; v_call: TRBV19; j_call: TRBJ2-5; cdr3_aa: CASSDGTGPEETQYF; cdr3_nt: TGTGCCAGTAGTGACGGGACAGGACCCGAAGAGACCCAGTACTTC
d_call: NA; clone_size: NA; v_call: TRBV30; j_call: TRBJ1-2; cdr3_aa: CAWSEGDGYGYTF; cdr3_nt: TGTGCCTGGAGTGAGGGGGACGGGTATGGCTACACCTTC
d_call: NA; clone_size: NA; v_call: TRBV6-5; j_call: TRBJ2-1; cdr3_aa: CASSYDRDFYNEQFF; cdr3_nt: TGTGCCAGCAGTTACGACAGGGACTTTTACAATGAGCAGTTCTTC
d_call: NA; clone_size: NA; v_call: TRBV5-1; j_call: TRBJ1-6; cdr3_aa: CASSLRGTADSPLHF; cdr3_nt: TGCGCCAGCAGCTTGAGGGGGACTGCTGACTCACCCCTCCACTTT
d_call: TRBD1; clone_size: few; v_call: TRBV5-1; j_call: TRBJ2-6; cdr3_aa: CASSLAGGRSGANVLTF; cdr3_nt: TGCGCCAGCAGCTTGGCAGGGGGCCGGTCTGGGGCCAACGTCCTGACTTTC
d_call: NA; clone_size: NA; v_call: TRBV7-9; j_call: TRBJ1-6; cdr3_aa: CASSLGIGDNSPLHF; cdr3_nt: TGTGCCAGCAGCTTAGGGATTGGGGACAATTCACCCCTCCACTTT
d_call: TRBD2; clone_size: NA; v_call: TRBV5-1; j_call: TRBJ2-5; cdr3_aa: CASSSSLAVQETQYF; cdr3_nt: TGCGCCAGCAGCTCCTCACTAGCGGTGCAAGAGACCCAGTACTTC